The next 21 T cell receptor beta chains were all read from a single sample in a study of identifying expanded T cells in peripheral blood. The data were produced by immunoSEQ multiplex PCR, yet TCRdb's version contains in-frame clones alone and is incomplete. The sample lists around 50,000 clones, roughly 90% occurring once. Sequencing used blood. These receptors were taken from a person aged 18 to 70 in good health.

V is TRBV11-3 and J is TRBJ2-7; a weak D match, TRBD2 (6 bases). The V end was cut by 2 bases, the J end by 4 bases, with 9 bases between. Germline-derived CDR1 and CDR2 are SGHNT and YENEEA. The CDR3 spans 13 residues. The CDR3 is CASSLSGVYEQYF. The CDR3 DNA is TGTGCCAGCAGCTTATCGGGGGTGTACGAGCAGTACTTC.

This clone was detected only once. The J gene is TRBJ2-7, the V gene TRBV7-9; tentative D call: TRBD1 (6 bases). With 2 bases removed from V and 3 bases from J, the gap between germline ends came to 11 bases. Germline CDR1 SEHNR, CDR2 FQNEAQ (reference sequence). The CDR3 consists of 14 residues. The CDR3 loop reads CASSLRGSDYEQYF. CDR3 bases: TGTGCCAGCAGCTTAAGGGGGTCGGACTACGAGCAGTACTTC.

V gene TRBV18 combines with J gene TRBJ1-3, with 10 bases that match TRBD1. Unmatched junction bases numbered 3, after V lost 2 bases and J lost 8 bases. The CDR3 spans 14 residues. Germline CDR1 and CDR2: KGHSH and LQKENI. The CDR3 nucleotides are TGTGCCAGCTCACCATTTGACAGGGGGCACACCATATATTTT. Protein sequence: CASSPFDRGHTIYF.

This clone was found once. The V and J genes are TRBV11-2 and TRBJ1-4, with 9 nucleotides matching TRBD1. The CDR3 length is 13 residues. Germline V gene lookup returns CDR1 SGHAT and CDR2 FQNNGV. The J segment lost 8 bases and the V segment lost 3 bases, leaving 1 base of the junction unmatched. CDR3 in amino acids: CASSFDRGEKLFF. In DNA form, the CDR3 reads TGTGCCAGCAGCTTCGACAGGGGGGAAAAACTGTTTTTT.

The V call is TRBV7-2, the J call TRBJ1-3; a possible D gene is TRBD1 (5 bases). Trimming took off 1 base at V and 4 bases at J, with 11 bases between the two ends. The CDR3 covers 15 residues. Germline-derived CDR1 and CDR2 are SGHTA and FQGNSA. The CDR3 nucleotides read TGTGCCAGCAGCTTAGAGCCAGGGTCCGGAAACACCATATATTTT. This gives the protein CASSLEPGSGNTIYF.

The V and J genes are TRBV7-2 and TRBJ2-1, with D tentatively TRBD1 (6 bases). Germline CDR1 reads SGHTA; CDR2 reads FQGNSA. CDR3 size: 14 residues. Trimming removed 6 bases from V and 0 bases from J, with 9 bases in between. The CDR3 reads CASRQGFSYNEQFF. The CDR3 coding sequence is TGTGCCAGCAGACAGGGTTTCTCCTACAATGAGCAGTTCTTC. Looking up the rest from reference TRBV7-2 and TRBJ2-1 gives the full variable domain: GAGVSQSPSNKVTEKGKDVELRCDPISGHTALYWYRQSLGQGLEFLIYFQGNSAPDKSGLPSDRFSAERTGGSVSTLTIQRTQQEDSAVYLCASRQGFSYNEQFFGPGTRLTVL.

The chain uses TRBV5-6 and TRBJ2-7; no reliable D call. V was pared by 4 bases and J by 1 base, with 18 bases between. The CDR3 consists of 16 residues. The germline gives CDR1 SGHDT, CDR2 YYEEEE. CDR3 loop: CASSPAGGSLSYEQYF. The CDR3 DNA sequence: TGTGCCAGCAGCCCGGCTGGTGGATCCCTTTCCTACGAGCAGTACTTC.

This chain connects TRBV11-3 to TRBJ2-1; 8 bases fit TRBD2. CDR3 length equals 15 residues. Trimming took 1 base from V and 7 from J; bases not matched to a gene: 6. Looked up from germline, CDR1 is SGHNT and CDR2 is YENEEA. The CDR3 region is CASSLGAGGQNEQFF. DNA for the CDR3: TGTGCCAGCAGCTTAGGGGCGGGAGGCCAGAATGAGCAGTTCTTC.

This chain connects TRBV5-6 to TRBJ1-2; possible D gene TRBD1, 5 bases. This CDR3 spans 13 amino acids. Germline V CDR1 and CDR2: SGHDT, YYEEEE. V lost 1 base and J 5 bases, leaving 9 bases between the germline ends. Written as DNA, the CDR3 is TGTGCCAGCAGCTTGTGGGGCGGGTATGGCTACACCTTC. Amino acid sequence: CASSLWGGYGYTF.

The chain joins TRBV11-2 to TRBJ1-1; D is unresolved. Trimming took off 2 bases at V and 0 bases at J, with 7 bases between the two ends. The CDR3 length is 14 residues. Germline lookup yields CDR1 SGHAT and CDR2 FQNNGV. Written as DNA, the CDR3 is TGTGCCAGCAGCTTACACAGCCTGAACACTGAAGCTTTCTTT. This codes for CASSLHSLNTEAFF.

The chain combines TRBV2 with TRBJ2-3; 9 bases are a match to TRBD1. The germline gives CDR1 SNHLY, CDR2 FYNNEI. V trimming: 8 bases; J trimming: 4 bases; junction bases outside the gene matches: 7. The CDR3 extends over 14 amino acids. This chain's CDR3 is CASHGTGISDTQYF. CDR3 DNA sequence: TGTGCCAGCCACGGGACAGGGATTTCAGATACGCAGTATTTT.

CDR3 loop: CASNPGGYNEQFF. CDR3 nucleotides: TGTGCCAGTAATCCGGGAGGGTACAATGAGCAGTTCTTC. The rearrangement uses TRBV19 and TRBJ2-1; 8 positions agree with TRBD2. CDR1 and CDR2 (germline): LNHDA, SQIVND (reference sequence). This CDR3 spans 13 amino acids. J lost 4 bases, V lost 7 bases, and 3 bases had no gene match. The variable domain in full, with the rest retrieved from reference TRBV19 and TRBJ2-1, is DGGITQSPKYLFRKEGQNVTLSCEQNLNHDAMYWYRQDPGQGLRLIYYSQIVNDFQKGDIAEGYSVSREKKESFPLTVTSAQKNPTAFYLCASNPGGYNEQFFGPGTRLTVL.

This rearrangement joins TRBV6-5 to TRBJ2-7, with D perhaps being TRBD1 or TRBD2 (5 bases each). Germline loops: CDR1 MNHEY, CDR2 SVGAGI. V dropped 4 bases and J dropped 3 bases, with 13 bases sitting between them. This CDR3 has 14 amino acids. The CDR3 bases are TGTGCCAGCAGTTCCCCCGGGACGGGCTACGAGCAGTACTTC. Protein: CASSSPGTGYEQYF.

The chain couples TRBV19 to TRBJ2-1, with D perhaps matching TRBD2 (6 bases). The V and J ends lost 9 bases and 9 bases respectively, with 12 bases between them. This CDR3 is 11 amino acids long. Germline assignment: CDR1 LNHDA and CDR2 SQIVND (reference sequence). CDR3 DNA sequence: TGTGCCAGCCGACTAGGACTTGAGCAGTTCTTC. Protein product: CASRLGLEQFF.

V is TRBV2 and J is TRBJ2-7; D is unresolved. Trimming took 6 bases from V and 8 from J, leaving 17 bases between them. The CDR3 is 13 amino acids. From germline, CDR1 is SNHLY and CDR2 FYNNEI. This chain's CDR3 is CASSLTKMPQQYF. The CDR3 DNA reads as TGTGCCAGCAGCTTAACCAAGATGCCCCAGCAGTACTTC.

V usage is TRBV4-1 and J usage is TRBJ2-1; D uncertain. V lost 1 base, J lost 0 bases, and 10 bases lay in between. The CDR3 totals 16 residues. The germline gives CDR1 MGHRA, CDR2 YSYEKL. The CDR3 DNA reads as TGCGCCAGCAGCCAAGTATTATCCAGCTCCTACAATGAGCAGTTCTTC. It specifies CASSQVLSSSYNEQFF.

V gene TRBV11-2 combines with J gene TRBJ1-2; 7 bases match TRBD1. This CDR3 region has 16 residues. CDR1 is SGHAT, CDR2 FQNNGV, per germline. Trimming cost V 5 bases and J 3 bases; bases outside gene matches: 12. For the CDR3, the DNA is TGTGCCAGCAGCCCGGCCGGGACAGTGAACCACTATGGCTACACCTTC. Its translation: CASSPAGTVNHYGYTF.

The V gene is TRBV9, the J gene TRBJ2-2; 8 nucleotides match TRBD1. The CDR3 consists of 15 residues. The germline V gene has CDR1 SGDLS and CDR2 YYNGEE. With 0 bases clipped from V and 3 bases from J, the junction kept 1 base outside the gene matches. CDR3 coding DNA: TGTGCCAGCAGCGTAGGGGGACAGGACACCGGGGAGCTGTTTTTT. Translating gives CASSVGGQDTGELFF.

The J gene is TRBJ2-7, the V gene TRBV13; 9 bases match TRBD1. CDR3 length: 14 amino acids. With 7 bases clipped from V and 6 bases from J, the junction kept 10 bases outside the gene matches. Germline V gene lookup returns CDR1 PRHDT and CDR2 FYEKMQ (reference sequence). The CDR3 coding sequence is TGTGCCAGCAAACTAAGGGGACAGGGATCCGAGCAGTACTTC. This translates into CASKLRGQGSEQYF.

The rearrangement links TRBV19 to TRBJ2-5; 7 nucleotides agree with TRBD1. The V gene's germline CDR1 is LNHDA and CDR2 SQIVND (reference sequence). Trimming at V came to 9 bases and at J to 6 bases, leaving 13 bases not matched to a gene. The CDR3 spans 14 residues. The CDR3 bases are TGTGCCAGGCCGGTGGGACAGCCATTAAAGACCCAGTACTTC. Amino acids: CARPVGQPLKTQYF.

The chain uses TRBV4-3 and TRBJ2-7, with 12 bases that match TRBD1. Germline loops: CDR1 LGHNA, CDR2 YSLEER. The CDR3 has 16 residues. V lost 0 bases, J lost 6 bases, and 6 bases stayed unmatched. In DNA form, the CDR3 reads TGCGCCAGCAGCCAAGAGTGGGGGACAGGGGGCCGCGAGCAGTACTTC. Translation: CASSQEWGTGGREQYF.